The sequence of this TCR beta chain was determined in a study of OX40 agonist ivuxolimab in advanced cancers. At the level of the study: A diagnosis of hepatocellular carcinoma, melanoma, renal cell or head and neck cancer was present in dose-escalation patients.

The V end was cut by 4 bases, the J end by 1 base, with 23 bases between. The CDR3 length is 19 residues. Germline V gene data show CDR1 as SSHAT and CDR2 as FNYEAQ (reference sequence). Libraries were prepared by immunoSEQ multiplex PCR; TCRdb keeps only in-frame clonotypes and omits some of them. Of about 150,000 clones listed, 94% are singletons. The source material was CD4+ or CD8+ T cells sorted from blood, sampled in a trial of the OX40 agonist ivuxolimab. This chain connects TRBV7-7 to TRBJ1-5; the D gene is possibly TRBD1 (5 bases). This receptor was obtained from an adult with an advanced solid tumor such as melanoma, head and neck, liver or kidney cancer. The DNA of the CDR3 is TGTGCCAGCAGCTCAAAACAGACAGAAACAAGTGCGAGCAATCAGCCCCAGCATTTT. It specifies CASSSKQTETSASNQPQHF.